This T cell receptor (beta chain) stems from a study of cytomegalovirus exposure and HLA in healthy donors. The V segment lost 6 bases and the J segment 4 bases; nucleotides outside the gene matches: 8. CDR3 size: 16 residues. Germline lookup yields CDR1 SGHNT and CDR2 YENEEA. General observations from the study: Productive rates of about 87% or about 30% were seen for most TCR beta V segments in an earlier analysis. Later analysis suggested links between common viral pathogens and several top significant clusters. The study labeled around 160 TCR beta chains cytomegalovirus-associated.

The study ran its PCR with 60 Vbeta and 13 Jbeta primers. Generated by immunoSEQ multiplex PCR, the TCRdb table keeps only in-frame clones and is missing some. The sample includes 200,000 to 250,000 clones, roughly four fifths of them seen just once. Note on this clone: The antigen remains undetermined.

This clonotype was obtained from a woman aged 40 to 55 in good health and CMV-seronegative. V and J are TRBV11-3 and TRBJ2-5; 13 bases agree with TRBD2. The sequenced sample consisted of PBMCs. CDR3 in amino acids: CASRLTSGGAGETQYF. In nucleotides, the CDR3 is TGTGCCAGCAGACTTACTAGCGGGGGGGCAGGAGAGACCCAGTACTTC.